The text below deals with one T cell receptor (beta chain). The repertoire was sequenced with immunoSEQ multiplex PCR; TCRdb's copy has only in-frame clones and lacks some. This sample has about 98,000 clones, with roughly 88% found just once. Germline V gene lookup returns CDR1 GTSNPN and CDR2 SVGIG (reference sequence). V shed 0 bases and J shed 8 bases, with 19 bases lying between them. The CDR3 has 15 amino acids. The treatment is: preoperative locoregional IRX-2 cytokine immunotherapy. Patients received preoperative, locoregional IRX-2 cytokine immunotherapy in a phase Ib study. This sample is part of a study of preoperative IRX-2 immunotherapy in early breast cancer.

The source was tumor tissue, collected after IRX-2 immunotherapy. This clonotype originated in a human donor with breast cancer. This chain uses TRBV30 with TRBJ1-2; D possibly corresponds to TRBD1 (6 bases). The CDR3 spells CAWSVLGTTARGYTF. The CDR3 nucleotides read TGTGCCTGGAGTGTACTAGGGACAACGGCCCGGGGCTACACCTTC.